The 30 T cell receptor beta chains below all came from one sample that was sequenced in a study of blood T cell repertoires in COVID-19. Libraries were prepared by immunoSEQ multiplex PCR; TCRdb keeps only in-frame clonotypes and omits some of them. The sample carries 200,000 to 250,000 clones, around 90% recorded once. The sample was PBMCs or T cells enriched from blood (not recorded which). These receptors were obtained from a man aged 30 to 45 who had recovered from COVID-19.

The V gene is TRBV5-6, the J gene TRBJ2-7; D is unclear. Trimming stripped 4 bases from V and 5 bases from J, with 19 bases between. CDR1 is SGHDT and CDR2 is YYEEEE in the germline V gene. The CDR3 has 15 residues. CDR3 amino acids: CASSRVDDSFHEQYF. CDR3 DNA sequence: TGTGCCAGCAGCCGGGTAGACGACTCCTTCCACGAGCAGTACTTC.

Turning to this clone: Other DNA variants within this sample encode the same CDR3. The rearrangement links TRBV18 to TRBJ1-5, with 7 positions matching TRBD1. This CDR3 is built from 15 residues. In germline, CDR1 is KGHSH, CDR2 LQKENI. Trimming cost V 0 bases and J 1 base; bases outside gene matches: 0. CDR3 amino acids: CASSPPGQSNQPQHF. The CDR3 nucleotides read TGTGCCAGCTCACCACCGGGACAGAGCAATCAGCCCCAGCATTTT.

The rearrangement uses TRBV2 and TRBJ2-5; 7 bases align to TRBD1. V shed 6 bases, J shed 7 bases, and the junction held 8 bases outside the gene matches. Germline values: CDR1 SNHLY, CDR2 FYNNEI. The CDR3 spans 13 residues. Here the CDR3 reads CASRGTETGTQYF. The CDR3, as DNA: TGTGCCAGCAGAGGGACAGAGACCGGGACCCAGTACTTC.

This chain joins TRBV4-3 and TRBJ1-1, with D possibly matching TRBD1 (6 bases). Trimming took 9 bases from V and 8 from J, leaving 22 bases between them. Per the germline V gene, CDR1 is LGHNA and CDR2 is YSLEER. The CDR3 totals 14 residues. CDR3 nucleotides: TGCGCCAGTATCGCTTCCGTCGGACAGATCGAAGCTTTCTTT. Its translation: CASIASVGQIEAFF.

This clone appeared a single time. V gene TRBV4-3 combines with J gene TRBJ1-3, with TRBD1 matching over 11 bases. The CDR3 is 16 amino acids. Germline V CDR1 and CDR2: LGHNA, YSLEER. V dropped 4 bases and J dropped 1; count of bases not matched to a gene: 3. The CDR3 reads CASSPGTGGSGNTIYF. CDR3 nucleotide sequence: TGCGCCAGCAGCCCCGGGACAGGGGGTTCTGGAAACACCATATATTTT.

This chain connects TRBV19 to TRBJ1-6; no clear D gene. This CDR3 has 13 amino acids. V shed 5 bases and J shed 7 bases, with 9 bases lying between them. Germline-derived CDR1 and CDR2 are LNHDA and SQIVND (reference sequence). The CDR3 sequence: CASSYPGNSPLHF. DNA for the CDR3: TGTGCCAGTAGTTATCCGGGAAATTCACCCCTCCACTTT.

This chain joins TRBV30 and TRBJ1-3; D not resolved. The CDR3 loop spans 15 amino acids. Trimming cost V 1 base and J 1 base, with 11 bases left between them. Germline loops: CDR1 GTSNPN, CDR2 SVGIG (reference sequence). This chain's CDR3 is CAWSGGGLSGNTIYF. In DNA, the CDR3 is TGTGCCTGGAGTGGTGGCGGACTTTCTGGAAACACCATATATTTT. The whole variable domain, filled in from reference TRBV30 and TRBJ1-3, reads SQTIHQWPATLVQPVGSPLSLECTVEGTSNPNLYWYRQAAGRGLQLLFYSVGIGQISSEVPQNLSASRPQDRQFILSSKKLLLSDSGFYLCAWSGGGLSGNTIYFGEGSWLTVV.

CDR3 sequence reads: CAISAELAGGRADTQYF. CDR3 coding DNA: TGTGCCATCAGTGCCGAACTAGCGGGGGGGCGGGCAGATACGCAGTATTTT. The rearrangement uses TRBV10-3 and TRBJ2-3; TRBD2 aligns across 13 bases. Germline values: CDR1 ENHRY, CDR2 SYGVKD. Trimming took 4 bases from V and 4 from J; bases not matched to a gene: 8. The CDR3 totals 17 residues.

This chain connects TRBV3-1 (or the pseudogene TRBV3-2) to TRBJ1-1, with D unresolved. Between the trimmed V and J ends, which lost 2 bases and 0 bases, there was a span of 13 bases. The germline V gene encodes CDR1 LGHDT and CDR2 YNNKEL (reference sequence). The CDR3 length is 16 residues. The CDR3 DNA reads TGTGCCAGCAGCCAAAAACCCCTGGCAGTGAACACTGAAGCTTTCTTT. Its translation: CASSQKPLAVNTEAFF.

The J gene is TRBJ1-5, the V gene TRBV30; D unresolved. CDR3 length: 13 residues. The V gene's germline CDR1 is GTSNPN and CDR2 SVGIG (reference sequence). The V end was cut by 1 base, the J end by 3 bases, with 7 bases between. As DNA, the CDR3 is TGTGCCTGGAGTGGAGGATACAATCAGCCCCAGCATTTT. Protein: CAWSGGYNQPQHF.

The chain combines TRBV3-1 (or the pseudogene TRBV3-2) with TRBJ1-5; no clear D. With 0 bases removed from V and 4 bases from J, the gap between germline ends came to 4 bases. In germline, CDR1 is LGHDT, CDR2 YNNKEL (reference sequence). CDR3 length: 13 amino acids. CDR3 sequence (DNA): TGTGCCAGCAGCCAAGACGAGAATCAGCCCCAGCATTTT. Translation: CASSQDENQPQHF.

This rearrangement joins TRBV3-1 (or the pseudogene TRBV3-2) to TRBJ2-5; 8 bases are shared with TRBD1. The germline gives CDR1 LGHDT, CDR2 YNNKEL (reference sequence). The V and J ends lost 1 base and 14 bases, in that order; junction bases with no gene match: 9. The CDR3 has 13 residues. DNA for the CDR3: TGTGCCAGCAGCCAAGGGGGGACAGGCCACTTTTACTTC. Residues: CASSQGGTGHFYF.

The chain links TRBV18 to TRBJ1-1; unclear D gene. The V end was cut by 0 bases, the J end by 4 bases, with 12 bases between. Germline V lookup: CDR1 KGHSH, CDR2 LQKENI. This CDR3 region has 15 residues. CDR3 residues: CASSPPSGLLTEAFF. CDR3 in DNA: TGTGCCAGCTCACCACCTTCAGGCTTACTCACTGAAGCTTTCTTT.

This chain uses TRBV24-1 with TRBJ1-2, with 7 bases aligning to TRBD1. Germline CDR1 and CDR2: KGHDR and SFDVKD. The CDR3 contains 16 residues. V lost 3 bases, J lost 1 base, and 7 bases stayed unmatched. CDR3 region: CATSDHSGTDNYGYTF. The CDR3 DNA sequence: TGTGCCACCAGTGATCATTCCGGGACAGATAACTATGGCTACACCTTC.

In regard to this clone: Other nucleotide sequences from this sample produce the same CDR3. The chain couples TRBV6-5 to TRBJ1-1; D is uncertain. CDR3 length: 14 amino acids. Trimming took 0 bases from V and 2 from J, leaving 7 bases between them. Germline V gives CDR1 MNHEY, CDR2 SVGAGI. In nucleotides, the CDR3 is TGTGCCAGCAGTTACTCGGCAGGTAACACTGAAGCTTTCTTT. Translation gives CASSYSAGNTEAFF.

The count of this clone is one. The V and J genes are TRBV4-3 and TRBJ2-7; D may be TRBD1 (5 bases). The CDR3 covers 15 residues. The germline gives CDR1 LGHNA, CDR2 YSLEER. The V end lost 0 bases, the J end lost 4 bases, and 13 bases lay between the germline ends. DNA for the CDR3: TGCGCCAGCAGCCAAGATGGCTCCAGGGCGTACGAGCAGTACTTC. It is translated as CASSQDGSRAYEQYF.

The rearrangement links TRBV27 to TRBJ2-7; TRBD2 agrees at 15 bases. The CDR3 has 16 amino acids. With 8 bases clipped from V and 4 bases from J, the junction kept 9 bases outside the gene matches. The germline V gene encodes CDR1 MNHEY and CDR2 SMNVEV (reference sequence). CDR3 sequence (DNA): TGTGCCAGCGGACGCATAGGGACTAGCGGGAGGTACGAGCAGTACTTC. The encoded protein is CASGRIGTSGRYEQYF.

This rearrangement joins TRBV27 to TRBJ2-2; TRBD2 matches 10 bases. CDR1 MNHEY and CDR2 SMNVEV come from the germline V gene (reference sequence). The CDR3 sequence is 18 residues long. Unmatched junction bases numbered 17, after V lost 5 bases and J lost 8 bases. The CDR3 DNA reads TGTGCCAGCAGTCAAGAGCTAGCGGGGGTTAAACTTAAGGGGGAGCTGTTTTTT. This sequence encodes CASSQELAGVKLKGELFF.

The chain employs TRBV30 and TRBJ1-2; TRBD1 matches at 7 bases. Trimming took 5 bases from V and 6 from J; bases not matched to a gene: 3. CDR1 and CDR2 from the germline V gene are GTSNPN and SVGIG (reference sequence). The CDR3 has 11 amino acids. The CDR3 protein is CAWYGTDGYTF. CDR3 nucleotide sequence: TGTGCCTGGTACGGGACAGATGGCTACACCTTC.

The V call is TRBV11-2, the J call TRBJ2-2, with TRBD1 as a possible D gene (5 bases). Germline V CDR1 and CDR2: SGHAT, FQNNGV. This CDR3 spans 15 amino acids. The V gene lost 5 bases and the J gene lost 5 bases, with 15 bases spanning the gap. The DNA for the CDR3 is TGTGCCAGCAGCGGGATCTCAGGGATAACCGGGGAGCTGTTTTTT. Protein product: CASSGISGITGELFF.

The genes are TRBV19 and TRBJ2-3, with 9 bases identical to TRBD2. CDR1 and CDR2 from the germline V gene are LNHDA and SQIVND (reference sequence). The ends lost 6 bases at V and 2 bases at J; junction bases unmatched: 3. This CDR3 has 14 amino acids. The CDR3 DNA reads TGTGCCAGTAGGGGCGGGAGGGCCACAGATACGCAGTATTTT. Translating gives CASRGGRATDTQYF.

This chain links TRBV7-2 with TRBJ2-1; D is possibly TRBD1 (5 bases). The germline V gene has CDR1 SGHTA and CDR2 FQGNSA. V lost 5 bases and J 4 bases, leaving 15 bases between the germline ends. The CDR3 loop spans 15 amino acids. For the CDR3, the DNA is TGTGCCAGCAGCCTGGGGCTTCCCTCGTACAATGAGCAGTTCTTC. Translating it yields CASSLGLPSYNEQFF.

This chain uses TRBV18 with TRBJ2-1, with D perhaps matching TRBD1 (6 bases). The CDR3 consists of 12 residues. CDR1 and CDR2 (germline): KGHSH, LQKENI. Between the trimmed V and J ends, which lost 4 bases and 8 bases, there was a span of 9 bases. CDR3 in DNA: TGTGCCAGCTCACTTAACAGGGATGAGCAGTTCTTC. Translating it yields CASSLNRDEQFF.

This chain joins TRBV27 and TRBJ2-2; no firm D call. Deletions cut 6 bases from V and 4 bases from J, with 15 bases between. The CDR3 has 15 amino acids. In germline, CDR1 is MNHEY, CDR2 SMNVEV (reference sequence). The CDR3 is CASSRYAYVTGELFF. The DNA of the CDR3 is TGTGCCAGCAGCCGTTATGCGTACGTCACCGGGGAGCTGTTTTTT.

The rearrangement joins TRBV6-5 to TRBJ2-7, with TRBD2 matching 9 bases. The CDR3 is made up of 15 amino acids. Looked up from germline, CDR1 is MNHEY and CDR2 is SVGAGI. V lost 0 bases and J lost 0; bases outside the gene matches: 0. CDR3 amino acids: CASSYSREGSYEQYF. CDR3 coding DNA: TGTGCCAGCAGTTACTCGCGGGAGGGCTCCTACGAGCAGTACTTC.

The rearrangement links TRBV7-2 to TRBJ1-2; a weak D match, TRBD1 (5 bases). Deletions cut 5 bases from V and 6 bases from J, with 13 bases between. CDR1 and CDR2 (germline): SGHTA, FQGNSA. This CDR3 is 13 amino acids long. The CDR3 bases are TGTGCCAGCAGCCCCGGGGGGGAGAATGGCTACACCTTC. Its translation: CASSPGGENGYTF.

This sequence joins TRBV3-1 (or the pseudogene TRBV3-2) and TRBJ2-1; TRBD2 matches 11 bases. Germline trimming cut 6 bases from V and 7 bases from J; bases unmatched to any gene: 8. The CDR3 sequence is 15 residues long. Germline values: CDR1 LGHDT, CDR2 YNNKEL (reference sequence). CDR3: CASRQTSGSMNEQFF. The CDR3 DNA follows: TGTGCCAGCAGACAAACTAGCGGGAGTATGAATGAGCAGTTCTTC.

This chain joins TRBV7-9 and TRBJ2-5, with D maybe TRBD2 (6 bases). Germline V gene lookup returns CDR1 SEHNR and CDR2 FQNEAQ (reference sequence). Deletions cut 2 bases from V and 2 bases from J, with 9 bases between. This CDR3 contains 14 residues. CDR3 in amino acids: CASSLQGGQETQYF. The CDR3 region has the DNA TGTGCCAGCAGCTTACAGGGAGGACAAGAGACCCAGTACTTC.

The V gene is TRBV10-2, the J gene TRBJ2-3, with TRBD1 matching 9 bases. The CDR3 is made up of 15 amino acids. The ends lost 6 bases at V and 2 bases at J; junction bases unmatched: 6. Germline V CDR1 and CDR2: WSHSY, SAAADI. CDR3: CASRGGQGNTDTQYF. The CDR3 DNA reads TGCGCCAGCAGGGGGGGACAGGGAAACACAGATACGCAGTATTTT.

The rearrangement links TRBV30 to TRBJ1-5; 10 bases align to TRBD1. CDR3 length equals 18 residues. Per germline, CDR1 GTSNPN and CDR2 SVGIG (reference sequence). The junction had 15 bases not matched to a gene; V was cut back by 3 bases and J by 4 bases. For the CDR3, the DNA is TGTGCCTGGAGCGCCTCCGGGACAGGGGCCACTTGGAATCAGCCCCAGCATTTT. Protein product: CAWSASGTGATWNQPQHF.